The T cell receptor beta chain under discussion was sequenced for a study of tumor-infiltrating lymphocytes in primary liver carcinoma. Study findings and constraints: For tumor-adjacent and tumor-blood pairs, overlap was less than that seen for tumor region pairs.

Blood RNA was derived from unsorted whole blood, and germline DNA was extracted too. Per germline, CDR1 SGHAT and CDR2 FQDESV (reference sequence). The CDR3 has 14 amino acids. The input was 500 ng total RNA; TCR beta cDNA was made from it with a constant-region primer. Each TCR beta library was derived from three nested multiplex PCR rounds that employed slightly modified ARM-PCR. TRBV1-TRBV30 forward and Cbeta reverse primers drove the first two approximately 11-cycle rounds. TCRdb called the multiplex PCR reads again in MiXCR, with one record for every CDR3 protein. This sample has roughly 330,000 distinct CDR3 sequences; about two thirds occur once, and the top ten carry about 6.3%. Only a few counts were recorded for this clonotype. Its matching antigen is unknown. Germline and junction disagree at one end, which may indicate a read error.

Sequencing used peripheral blood. V gene TRBV11-1 combines with J gene TRBJ2-3; D uncertain. This sequence was found in a middle-aged man with primary liver carcinoma and hepatitis B virus infection. DNA of the CDR3: TGTGCCAGCAGCCAGACTCCCGACACAGATACGCGGTATTTT. Translated, it gives CASSQTPDTDTRYF.